A selection of T cell receptor beta chains follows, all from one sample in a study of identical twins. TCRdb independently ran MiXCR on the 5' RACE reads; one entry per CDR3 protein. The table shows under 350,000 distinct CDR3 sequences, with roughly 8.6% occurring only once. The same specimen was also included in a second study, on yellow fever vaccine responses in identical twins.

The source material was CD8+ T cells sorted from blood. The source is a woman younger than 35 in good health. Each CDR3 is given without its conserved first and last residue. Each record gives: J gene, V gene, CDR3 protein.

J gene: TRBJ2-3; V gene: TRBV12-3/TRBV12-4; CDR3 protein: ASSLLLAGDTQY
J gene: TRBJ2-1; V gene: TRBV3-1; CDR3 protein: AGRWGLAGESSYNEQF
J gene: TRBJ1-5; V gene: TRBV20-1; CDR3 protein: SAISSWGVVNQPQH
J gene: TRBJ2-1; V gene: TRBV6-4; CDR3 protein: ASSDPAGGYNEQF
J gene: TRBJ2-1; V gene: TRBV5-5; CDR3 protein: ASSPGTSLANEQF
J gene: TRBJ2-2; V gene: TRBV25-1; CDR3 protein: ASSDRTVDPANTGELF
J gene: TRBJ2-7; V gene: TRBV4-3; CDR3 protein: ASSQAVSGLAGDLEQY
J gene: TRBJ2-1; V gene: TRBV12-3/TRBV12-4; CDR3 protein: ASSFRSGSLYNEQF
J gene: TRBJ2-3; V gene: TRBV7-9; CDR3 protein: ASSLLLVRRVEDTQY
J gene: TRBJ1-6; V gene: TRBV28; CDR3 protein: ASSPDAGNSPLH
J gene: TRBJ2-7; V gene: TRBV15; CDR3 protein: ATSRVGLAGGSYEQY
J gene: TRBJ1-3; V gene: TRBV7-6; CDR3 protein: ASSSEQGLRGNTIY
J gene: TRBJ1-5; V gene: TRBV4-3; CDR3 protein: ASSQDRNSNQPQH
J gene: TRBJ2-3; V gene: TRBV5-6; CDR3 protein: ASSLSSAHPSTDTQY
J gene: TRBJ1-2; V gene: TRBV29-1; CDR3 protein: SVIPGGGRGYGYT
J gene: TRBJ2-1; V gene: TRBV13; CDR3 protein: ASSLESGTYNEQF
J gene: TRBJ2-3; V gene: TRBV7-3; CDR3 protein: ASSLTLAGADTQY
J gene: TRBJ2-1; V gene: TRBV2; CDR3 protein: ALVYSYNEQF
J gene: TRBJ1-2; V gene: TRBV29-1; CDR3 protein: SVEDRRGYA
J gene: TRBJ2-1; V gene: TRBV2; CDR3 protein: ASSTVSSYNEQF
J gene: TRBJ2-2; V gene: TRBV27; CDR3 protein: ASSLSRLAYTGELF
J gene: TRBJ2-3; V gene: TRBV10-3; CDR3 protein: AIRDLAGVSDTQY
J gene: TRBJ2-5; V gene: TRBV7-2; CDR3 protein: ASSGLAGLRKETQY
J gene: TRBJ1-3; V gene: TRBV6-1; CDR3 protein: ASSPVSGSGNTIY
J gene: TRBJ2-5; V gene: TRBV28; CDR3 protein: ASSARGTQETQY
J gene: TRBJ1-6; V gene: TRBV4-3; CDR3 protein: ASSLGTGYNSPLH
J gene: TRBJ2-2; V gene: TRBV6-1; CDR3 protein: ASGGTGATGELF
J gene: TRBJ2-7; V gene: TRBV9; CDR3 protein: ASSATGVAYEQY
J gene: TRBJ2-7; V gene: TRBV5-1; CDR3 protein: ASSPQGRLEEQY
J gene: TRBJ1-1; V gene: TRBV29-1; CDR3 protein: SFRAGAGNEAF
J gene: TRBJ2-3; V gene: TRBV7-2; CDR3 protein: ASSQIAGGLLDTQY
J gene: TRBJ1-3; V gene: TRBV7-8; CDR3 protein: ASSFGQGPGNTIY
J gene: TRBJ2-6; V gene: TRBV14; CDR3 protein: ASSRWGALSGANVLT
J gene: TRBJ2-6; V gene: TRBV15; CDR3 protein: ATSRVQFSSSGANVLT
J gene: TRBJ2-7; V gene: TRBV5-7; CDR3 protein: ASSSGLWGSGNEQY
J gene: TRBJ1-2; V gene: TRBV11-2; CDR3 protein: ASSSDRGQEANYGYT
J gene: TRBJ2-5; V gene: TRBV27; CDR3 protein: ASSLGRAGVRETQY
J gene: TRBJ2-1; V gene: TRBV10-3; CDR3 protein: AISGSYSDNEQF
J gene: TRBJ2-7; V gene: TRBV27; CDR3 protein: ASSFGAAYEQY
J gene: TRBJ1-4; V gene: TRBV10-3; CDR3 protein: AISETDRAEKLF
J gene: TRBJ2-2; V gene: TRBV7-9; CDR3 protein: ASSFIPGLMNTGELF
J gene: TRBJ1-2; V gene: TRBV12-3/TRBV12-4; CDR3 protein: ASSLRLDYGYT
J gene: TRBJ1-5; V gene: TRBV4-1; CDR3 protein: ASSQDRGSQPQH
J gene: TRBJ2-1; V gene: TRBV5-1; CDR3 protein: ASSLGMTAYNEQF
J gene: TRBJ2-5; V gene: TRBV24-1; CDR3 protein: ATSDSDSYQETQY
J gene: TRBJ2-1; V gene: TRBV28; CDR3 protein: ASSSGTGLYNEQF
J gene: TRBJ1-5; V gene: TRBV23-1; CDR3 protein: ASSQSFQHNQPQH
J gene: TRBJ2-1; V gene: TRBV4-3; CDR3 protein: ASSQDTGLSSNEQF
J gene: TRBJ2-1; V gene: TRBV6-5; CDR3 protein: ASIYRGKGEQF
J gene: TRBJ2-1; V gene: TRBV10-3; CDR3 protein: AISGGTSGYNEQF